Presented here are 11 T cell receptor beta chains from one specimen sequenced in a study of human T cells and chemical hapten exposure. Time point in this sample: patch test 1, 2 weeks after DPC sensitization. Treatment specified: therapeutic diphenylcyclopropenone sensitization with weekly scalp DPC. TCRdb processed the RACE reads anew with MiXCR; each CDR3 protein has one entry. The sample shows around 150,000 distinct CDR3 sequences, roughly 15% of them seen only once. The specimen comprised whole blood, sampled in connection with sensitization to the hapten diphenylcyclopropenone (DPC). The receptors originated from a woman aged 30 to 39 with alopecia areata. Some clones in this sample may be carry-over from other donors' samples.

The rearrangement joins TRBV7-2 to TRBJ2-2, with D unresolved. The CDR3 runs 14 residues. Germline assignment: CDR1 SGHTA and CDR2 FQGNSA. V was pared by 1 base and J by 6 bases, with 9 bases between. The CDR3 loop is CASSLVGYAGELFF. The CDR3 coding sequence is TGTGCCAGCAGCTTAGTTGGGTATGCCGGGGAGCTGTTTTTT.

J is TRBJ2-1 and V is TRBV29-1; TRBD1 matches at 7 bases. The CDR3 consists of 14 residues. Germline CDR1 and CDR2: SQVTM and ANQGSEA. The V and J ends lost 7 bases and 12 bases, in that order; junction bases with no gene match: 18. CDR3 bases: TGCAGCGCTAAAGGACAGGTTGACTCTAGTGGGCAGTTCTTC. Translated: CSAKGQVDSSGQFF.

In its sample, this clonotype was seen a few times. This rearrangement joins TRBV7-9 to TRBJ2-4, with 7 bases identical to TRBD2. From germline, CDR1 is SEHNR and CDR2 FQNEAQ (reference sequence). Trimming at V came to 2 bases and at J to 0 bases, leaving 1 base not matched to a gene. This CDR3 contains 15 residues. DNA for the CDR3: TGTGCCAGCAGCTTAACGGGGGGAGCCAAAAACATTCAGTACTTC. It encodes CASSLTGGAKNIQYF.

The V and J genes are TRBV4-3 and TRBJ2-5, with 10 bases fitting TRBD2. Per germline, CDR1 LGHNA and CDR2 YSLEER. The CDR3 extends over 16 amino acids. Trimming removed 2 bases from V and 2 bases from J; junction bases left unmatched: 5. The CDR3 protein is CASSQNLLAGQETQYF. The CDR3, as DNA: TGCGCCAGCAGCCAAAACCTACTAGCGGGACAAGAGACCCAGTACTTC.

This clonotype was detected only a few times. V and J are TRBV27 and TRBJ2-3; 9 bases match TRBD2. With V trimmed by 8 bases and J by 2 bases, 11 bases remained unmatched. Looked up from germline, CDR1 is MNHEY and CDR2 is SMNVEV (reference sequence). This CDR3 comprises 16 residues. CDR3 sequence (DNA): TGTGCCAGCTCGTACCTGACTAGCGGCCCCACAGATACGCAGTATTTT. Its translation: CASSYLTSGPTDTQYF.

As to this clonotype: An end of the junction does not agree with germline; a read error may underlie this. The chain recombines TRBV28 with TRBJ1-1, with D hard to call. The CDR3 runs 12 residues. From germline, CDR1 is MDHEN and CDR2 SYDVKM. The DNA for the CDR3 is TGTGCCAGCGGTTTACCATCCACTAAAGCTTTCTTT. This translates into CASGLPSTKAFF.

As concerns this clonotype: One end of the junction fails to match germline, which may point to a read error. This rearrangement joins TRBV7-2 to TRBJ1-2, with 8 bases aligning to TRBD1. This CDR3 region has 15 residues. Germline V gives CDR1 SGHTA, CDR2 FQGNSA. CDR3 in amino acids: CASSSTPLEDREHIF. Here the CDR3 DNA reads TGTGCCAGCAGCTCCACACCACTAGAGGACAGGGAGCATATCTTC.

The chain is built from TRBV6-6 and TRBJ1-1; a possible D gene is TRBD1 (5 bases). The CDR3 extends over 13 amino acids. CDR1 is MNHNY and CDR2 is SVGAGI in the germline V gene (reference sequence). The ends were cut back, 2 bases at V and 5 bases at J, with 9 bases in the middle. CDR3 residues: CASSYPGVTEAFF. The DNA for the CDR3 is TGTGCCAGCAGTTACCCGGGGGTTACTGAAGCTTTCTTT.

This clonotype came up a few times. V is TRBV7-9 and J is TRBJ2-1, with 7 bases that match TRBD2. The CDR3 length is 17 residues. Germline V gene data show CDR1 as SEHNR and CDR2 as FQNEAQ (reference sequence). The V and J ends lost 5 bases and 6 bases, in that order; junction bases with no gene match: 16. CDR3 region: CASSLERDYFTFNEQFF. CDR3 DNA sequence: TGTGCCAGCAGCCTTGAGCGGGACTACTTTACTTTCAATGAGCAGTTCTTC.

The rearrangement links TRBV25-1 to TRBJ2-2; D ambiguous. The CDR3 length is 13 residues. Trimming pared 4 bases from V and 6 bases from J, leaving 9 bases between. The germline V gene has CDR1 MGHDK and CDR2 SYGVNS. The CDR3 DNA follows: TGTGCCAGCAGTGCCAGGCAGGCCGGGGAGCTGTTTTTT. It specifies CASSARQAGELFF.

This clonotype has more than one count but fewer than ten. The chain is built from TRBV20-1 and TRBJ2-7, with 11 bases fitting TRBD2. Germline V CDR1 and CDR2: DFQATT, SNEGSKA (reference sequence). CDR3 length: 15 amino acids. The V segment lost 4 bases and the J segment 3 bases; nucleotides outside the gene matches: 8. CDR3 DNA: TGCAGTGCTAACACACTAGCGGGAGAGTACTACGAGCAGTACTTC. Amino acid sequence: CSANTLAGEYYEQYF.